This record concerns one T cell receptor beta chain sequence. This clone is a singleton in its sample. What this receptor recognizes is not known. No quality values exist for individual bases; no much larger clone is one base distant. CDR1 SGHVS and CDR2 FQNEAQ are derived from the germline V gene. Here V drops 5 bases and J drops 3 bases, and the junction holds 9 bases not matched to any gene. The CDR3 spans 16 residues, from the cysteine through the phenylalanine. Solely the CDR3 DNA is kept, with 48 bases framed from the first base. Inclusion was restricted to participants for whom at least one PBMC sample before ART initiation and at least two post-ART samples were available. Treatment was received in the United States of America by all participants with HIV. Before DNA extraction, cryopreserved samples of roughly 1-10 million PBMC were thawed and washed. At the time of the earliest PBMC sample, participants with HIV were aged between roughly 23 and 60 years. PBMC samples from each participant spanned 1-4 timepoints before ART initiation and 2-8 timepoints after ART initiation, with a median of 7 samples. For every participant, serial HIV viral load, CD4+ T-cell count, ART history and demographic data were obtained. Genomic DNA was extracted from unsorted PBMC with a Qiagen kit on a QIAcube, processed in batches of 12 samples.

The sample belongs to a study of long-term antiretroviral therapy in people with HIV (dated by TCRdb to the early 2020s). With regard to the full study: Collection of the earliest samples took place about a decade ahead of the 2015 WHO recommendation for immediate ART, at a time when ART was typically delayed until CD4 counts fell. This retrospective serial study examined whether starting ART and sustained HIV suppression were associated with changes in the composition and diversity of the TRB repertoire in peripheral blood. From some 33 adults with confirmed HIV infection, the cohort provided approximately 210 cryopreserved PBMC samples, gathered serially across a mean of approximately six years (range 1-12). Of the 30 participants with HIV, eleven were female. Test extractions of a monoclonal T-cell line alongside a few dozen polyclonal samples showed no cross-contamination during QIAcube processing. The full study reports these points: Samples dated from 2004 to 2017, and the ART regimens used may be less effective than current ones. Owing to limited PBMC availability, only the TCR beta chain was sequenced, without alpha chain pairing. Because pre-ART samples had limited cell numbers, unsorted PBMC were profiled rather than sorted CD4+ and CD8+ T cells. Expanded TRB clones identified before ART initiation dominated the repertoire across all time points, though the dominance fluctuated and decreased in many PLHIV after ART. A significant increase in TRB diversity was found to be associated with ART initiation, although TRB diversity was observed to remain significantly below that of transplant donor controls even after long-term ART. No data were available on ART adherence, viral resistance or therapy changes, limiting inferences about post-ART repertoire changes. Compared with controls, HIV repertoires had narrower CDR3 length ranges, and the network structure pointed to an antigen-experienced repertoire that shifted only slightly toward naive after ART.

Sequencing of the TRB variable region was done with the immunoSEQ hsTCRB v3.0 assay at survey level resolution. TRB sequencing targeted a depth of about 40,000-55,000 T-cell genomes per sample. Pooled TRB libraries were sequenced on an Illumina MiSeq with a v3 150-cycle kit. The study's processing was this. Analysis of repertoires was carried out in R inside a reproducible Nextflow workflow spanning QC, data transformation and analysis. LymphoSeq2, an R package for exploring AIRR-Seq data, was used to implement the custom analyses. After excluding several samples that yielded fewer than 5000 total TRB sequences, approximately 180 HIV repertoires remained for analysis. Of the 188 retained HIV repertoires, approximately 57 were collected before and 120 to 130 after ART initiation. Repertoires were downsampled to 5000 TRB nucleotide sequences, and summary statistics were averaged over 100 downsampling iterations. Only TRB sequences with CDR3 regions of at least seven amino acids were retained for analysis. Diversity was measured with a Shannon entropy-derived clonality score and the Gini coefficient. In repertoire networks, the top 5000 CDR3 amino acid sequences were linked whenever an edit distance of one separated two sequences. Antigen specificity groups and MHC restriction were predicted for TRB CDR3 amino acid sequences with GLIPH2. CDR3 amino acid sequences were matched against VDJdb and McPAS-TCR to flag known CMV, EBV, HIV or tissue antigen associations. Pre-ART, post-ART and control groups were compared with Wilcoxon signed-rank tests and Holm-Bonferroni correction. TCRdb carries this immuneACCESS record with in-frame sequences only. Its versions omit some clonotypes, under half of them owing to an unresolved V gene in the studies checked, with the rest unexplained. That table gives V, J and clone size, and the DNA gave D and trimming. A total of 30,000 to 35,000 clones appear in this sample, around 97% of them only once. The top ten constitute approximately 3% of the sample.

The receptor comes from a man aged 25 to 45 with HIV. The rearranged chain carries TRBV7-8 and TRBJ2-5; 10 bases in between match TRBD1. Sequenced here: unsorted PBMCs, sampled 6.9 years after starting antiretroviral therapy. The sequenced DNA is TGTGCCAGCAGCCCCCTTCCGGACAGGGGGGAAGAGACCCAGTACTTC. This encodes CASSPLPDRGEETQYF. Reference TRBV7-8 and TRBJ2-5 genes cover what lies past the CDR3, so the full variable domain is GAGVSQSPRYKVAKRGQDVALRCDPISGHVSLFWYQQALGQGPEFLTYFQNEAQLDKSGLPSDRFFAERPEGSVSTLKIQRTQQEDSAVYLCASSPLPDRGEETQYFGPGTRLLVL.